This T cell receptor (beta chain) was obtained from a study of cytomegalovirus exposure and HLA in healthy donors. Across the whole study: Previous work identified roughly 110 million unique TCR beta sequences from about 179 million T cells.

As concerns this clone: Its ends do not fully match the called genes, so a read error is possible. This sample also contains other DNA sequences that code for the same CDR3.

13 Jbeta primers and 60 Vbeta primers were used for the PCR. The data were produced by immunoSEQ multiplex PCR, yet TCRdb's version contains in-frame clones alone and is incomplete. The profile shows approximately 100,000 clones, 65% to 80% of them singletons. Looked up from germline, CDR1 is MGHRA and CDR2 is YSYEKL. The CDR3 length is 15 residues. This receptor was obtained from a female donor in good health and CMV-seronegative. This chain connects TRBV4-1 to TRBJ2-7; 11 positions match TRBD1. Sequencing used PBMCs. The CDR3 is CASSHPGTGGYEQYF. The CDR3 coding sequence is TGCGCCAGTAGCCATCCCGGGACAGGGGGCTACGAGCAGTACTTC.